This T cell receptor beta chain derives from a study of cytomegalovirus exposure and HLA in healthy donors. Study-wide context: According to later analysis, the same platform produced the 90 to 150 validation and several hundred first-cohort repertoires.

There are 13 residues in the CDR3. Trimming took 3 bases from V and 3 from J, leaving 9 bases between them. Germline lookup yields CDR1 MDHEN and CDR2 SYDVKM. As concerns this clone: Antigen unknown.

Libraries were prepared by immunoSEQ multiplex PCR; TCRdb keeps only in-frame clonotypes and omits some of them. The sample carries fewer than 200,000 clones, 85% recorded once. Study-wide results and limits: In vitro confirmation showed three CMV-associated chains to be CMV antigen specific. Most TCR sequences were rare, but some public TCRs occurred in many donors.

The chain uses TRBV28 and TRBJ2-7, with D maybe TRBD2 (5 bases). The origin of this receptor is a man between 18 and 29 years old in good health and CMV-seropositive. Material for sequencing was PBMCs. The CDR3 loop is CASSLRESYEQYF. CDR3 DNA sequence: TGTGCCAGCAGTTTGAGGGAAAGCTACGAGCAGTACTTC.